Below are 4 T cell receptor beta chains sequenced from a single sample in a study of response to subunit inactivated influenza vaccine. TCRdb analysed the RT-PCR reads with MiXCR anew, one entry per CDR3 protein. In the table there are approximately 530,000 distinct CDR3 sequences, over 10% of which are singletons. This specimen was PBMCs from blood, taken roughly 47 days after vaccination. These receptor sequences come from a man aged 50 to 59 who received an inactivated influenza vaccine.

This rearrangement joins TRBV12-2 to TRBJ2-5; TRBD2 is taken as the D call from the table, unchecked against the DNA. TRBV12-2 is assigned pseudogene status. The CDR3 runs to 18 residues. The CDR3 spells CASRSPESRDLYQETQYF. The CDR3 nucleotides are TGTGCAAGTCGCTCCCCAGAGTCGCGGGACCTGTACCAAGAGACCCAGTACTTC.

Written as DNA, the CDR3 is TGTGCCAGGATGGACCTGAACACCGGGGAGCTGTTTTTT. This codes for CARMDLNTGELFF. The chain carries TRBV2 and TRBJ2-2; D is ambiguous. V shed 9 bases and J shed 1 base, with 9 bases lying between them. The CDR3 consists of 13 residues. The germline V gene encodes CDR1 SNHLY and CDR2 FYNNEI. The variable domain in full, completed from reference TRBV2 and TRBJ2-2, reads EPEVTQTPSHQVTQMGQEVILRCVPISNHLYFYWYRQILGQKVEFLVSFYNNEISEKSEIFDDQFSVERPDGSNFTLKIRSTKLEDSAMYFCARMDLNTGELFFGEGSRLTVL.

This clonotype was detected only a few times. This chain uses TRBV5-1 with TRBJ2-5; D uncertain. Trimming removed 4 bases from V and 3 bases from J, with 13 bases in between. The length of the CDR3 is 14 residues. Germline loops: CDR1 SGHRS, CDR2 YFSETQ. CDR3: CASSPTPSKETQYF. The CDR3 nucleotides are TGCGCCAGCAGCCCCACGCCCTCCAAAGAGACCCAGTACTTC.

This clonotype was counted a few times. This chain connects TRBV4-1 to TRBJ2-7; the match to TRBD2 covers 10 bases. Germline assignment: CDR1 MGHRA and CDR2 YSYEKL. V lost 4 bases, J lost 0 bases, and 6 bases stayed unmatched. The CDR3 consists of 16 residues. This chain's CDR3 is CASSPGTSANSYEQYF. CDR3 coding DNA: TGCGCCAGCAGCCCGGGGACTAGCGCAAACTCCTACGAGCAGTACTTC.